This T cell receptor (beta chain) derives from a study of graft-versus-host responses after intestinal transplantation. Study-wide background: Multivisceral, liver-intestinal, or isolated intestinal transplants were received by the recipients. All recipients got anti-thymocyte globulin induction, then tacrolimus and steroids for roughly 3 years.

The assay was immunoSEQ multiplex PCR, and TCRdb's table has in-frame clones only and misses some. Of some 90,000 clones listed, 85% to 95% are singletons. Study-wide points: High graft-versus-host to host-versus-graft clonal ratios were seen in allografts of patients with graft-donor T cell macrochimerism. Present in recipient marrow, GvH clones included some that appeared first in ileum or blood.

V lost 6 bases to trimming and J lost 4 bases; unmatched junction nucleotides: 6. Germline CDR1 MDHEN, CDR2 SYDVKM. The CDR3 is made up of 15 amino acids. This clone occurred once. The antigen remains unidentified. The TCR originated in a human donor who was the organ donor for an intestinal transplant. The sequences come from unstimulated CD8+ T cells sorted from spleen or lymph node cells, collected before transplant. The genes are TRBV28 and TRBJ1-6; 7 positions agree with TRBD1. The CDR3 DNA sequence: TGTGCCAGCAGACACAGGGGTTTGTATAATTCACCCCTCCACTTT. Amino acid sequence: CASRHRGLYNSPLHF.